The TCR beta chain described here comes from a study of CD8 T cells in Susac syndrome. The CDR3 sequence is 16 residues long. The V and J ends lost 2 bases and 5 bases, in that order; junction bases with no gene match: 11. From germline, CDR1 is SQVTM and CDR2 ANQGSEA. Treatment-naive patients with stable or active relapsing-remitting disease served as multiple sclerosis controls. The TEMRA cells underwent FACS enrichment, while the CD8+ and CD4+ T cells underwent negative isolation. An amount of RNA that ranged from about 0.45 to 1 ug was reverse transcribed with random hexamers. The immunoSEQ assay covered 54 Vbeta and 13 Jbeta segments for CDR3. TCRdb ran MiXCR on the immunoSEQ multiplex PCR reads and lists one entry per CDR3 protein. The table shows 150,000 to 190,000 distinct CDR3 sequences, with approximately 96% occurring only once.

Input material: CD8+ T cells from PBMCs. The origin of this receptor is a human donor with multiple sclerosis. The gene calls are TRBV29-1 and TRBJ2-5; TRBD2 matches at 10 bases. The CDR3 protein is CSVEFELAGVRETQYF. The CDR3 nucleotides are TGCAGCGTTGAATTTGAGCTAGCGGGGGTGCGGGAGACCCAGTACTTC.